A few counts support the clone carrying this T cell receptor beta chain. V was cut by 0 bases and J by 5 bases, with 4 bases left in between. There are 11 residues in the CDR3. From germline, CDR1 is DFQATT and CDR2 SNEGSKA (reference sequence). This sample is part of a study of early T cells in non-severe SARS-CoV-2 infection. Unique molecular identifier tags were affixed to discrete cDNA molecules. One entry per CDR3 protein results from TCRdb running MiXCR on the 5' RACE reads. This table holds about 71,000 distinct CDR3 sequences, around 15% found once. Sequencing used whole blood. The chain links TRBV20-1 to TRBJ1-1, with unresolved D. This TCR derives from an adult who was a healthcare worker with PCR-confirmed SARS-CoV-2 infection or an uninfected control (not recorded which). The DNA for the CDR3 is TGCAGTGCTAGAGATGCAACTGAAGCTTTCTTT. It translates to CSARDATEAFF.